Each of the 13 T cell receptor beta chains below was sequenced from the same sample in a study of low-dose radiotherapy and immunotherapy resistance in tumors. First-strand cDNA used TRAV- and TRBV-specific primers, covering alpha and beta chains. A constant-region primer paired with the V-primer adapter amplified TCRs over approximately 19 PCR cycles. TCRdb used MiXCR to reprocess the reads, holding one entry per CDR3 protein. The data hold 6,000 to 6,500 distinct CDR3 sequences, with approximately 78% observed a single time. The receptors here all came from a human donor with advanced metastatic prostate, ovarian, gallbladder or colorectal cancer (not recorded which). This table probably holds off-target reads from a library built for another chain.

This chain connects TRBV11-2 to TRBJ2-1; D not resolved. V shed 1 base and J shed 3 bases, with 4 bases lying between them. The CDR3 runs 13 residues. The germline CDR1 and CDR2 sequences are SGHAT and FQNNGV. This chain's CDR3 is CASSLALYNEQFF. For the CDR3, the DNA is TGTGCCAGCAGCTTAGCCCTCTACAATGAGCAGTTCTTC.

The rearrangement joins TRBV28 to TRBJ2-7, with unresolved D. The V gene's germline CDR1 is MDHEN and CDR2 SYDVKM. V shed 3 bases and J shed 2 bases, with 11 bases lying between them. The CDR3 covers 14 residues. CDR3 in DNA: TGTGCCAGCAGTTTGCGGCAGACCACCTACGAGCAGTACTTC. It specifies CASSLRQTTYEQYF.

The gene calls are TRBV3-1 and TRBJ2-1, with D possibly TRBD1 on 6 matching bases. V dropped 5 bases and J dropped 0 bases, with 14 bases sitting between them. The CDR3 sequence is 16 residues long. Germline lookup yields CDR1 LGHDT and CDR2 YNNKEL (reference sequence). In nucleotides, the CDR3 is TGTGCCAGCAGCTACCCTAAGGGGGACTCCTACAATGAGCAGTTCTTC. Its translation: CASSYPKGDSYNEQFF.

The chain joins TRBV7-9 to TRBJ2-2; D not certain. The CDR3 has 14 amino acids. The V and J ends lost 0 bases and 7 bases respectively, with 9 bases between them. The V gene's germline CDR1 is SEHNR and CDR2 FQNEAQ (reference sequence). This CDR3 is CASSLASAGGELFF. CDR3 coding DNA: TGTGCCAGCAGCTTAGCGTCAGCAGGCGGGGAGCTGTTTTTT.

The V and J genes are TRBV29-1 and TRBJ1-5; maybe TRBD1 (5 bases). Germline-derived CDR1 and CDR2 are SQVTM and ANQGSEA. The CDR3 covers 14 residues. The V and J ends lost 6 bases and 5 bases respectively, with 17 bases between them. CDR3 DNA: TGCAGCGTGCGTTGGGGGGGAGTAGATCAGCCCCAGCATTTT. This gives the protein CSVRWGGVDQPQHF.

This chain connects TRBV12-3 or TRBV12-4 to TRBJ1-5, with D unresolved. Trimming stripped 3 bases from V and 7 bases from J, with 10 bases between. The CDR3 sequence is 13 residues long. CDR3 amino acids: CASSFSTDQPQHF. CDR3 DNA sequence: TGTGCCAGCAGTTTTTCCACCGACCAGCCCCAGCATTTT.

The CDR3 spells CASSETLYTDTQYF. CDR3 coding DNA: TGTGCCAGCAGCGAGACACTTTACACAGATACGCAGTATTTT. The chain has TRBV28 and TRBJ2-3; no clear D gene. The CDR3 is 14 amino acids. Trimming removed 6 bases at V and 2 bases at J, with 12 bases between. In germline, CDR1 is MDHEN, CDR2 SYDVKM.

The rearrangement links TRBV20-1 to TRBJ2-3; D not resolved. Trimming stripped 2 bases from V and 2 bases from J, with 8 bases between. The CDR3 is 13 amino acids. CDR1 is DFQATT and CDR2 is SNEGSKA in the germline V gene (reference sequence). The CDR3 region is CSARIQFTDTQYF. The CDR3 bases are TGCAGTGCTAGAATTCAGTTCACAGATACGCAGTATTTT.

The V call is TRBV14, the J call TRBJ2-1; TRBD2 matches at 7 bases. CDR1 SGHDN and CDR2 FVKESK come from the germline V gene. The CDR3 is 17 residues long. The junction had 6 bases not matched to a gene; V was cut back by 0 bases and J by 1 base. Written as DNA, the CDR3 is TGTGCCAGCAGCCAAGATCGGAGCGGGACTTCCTACAATGAGCAGTTCTTC. Translation gives CASSQDRSGTSYNEQFF.

This sequence joins TRBV21-1 and TRBJ2-2; the D segment call TRBD1 is taken from the table without a DNA check. TRBV21-1 is assigned pseudogene status. The length of the CDR3 is 17 residues. CDR3 region: CASSKQAGRAGTGELFF. The CDR3, as DNA: TGTGCCAGCAGCAAGCAGGCAGGGCGGGCAGGCACCGGGGAGCTGTTTTTT.

This clonotype has just one count. The chain couples TRBV3-1 to TRBJ1-1; a weak D match, TRBD1 (5 bases). V lost 3 bases to trimming and J lost 11 bases, with 19 bases between them. This CDR3 has 14 residues. Germline-derived CDR1 and CDR2 are LGHDT and YNNKEL (reference sequence). The CDR3 DNA follows: TGTGCCAGCAGCCAGTCACTCAGGGTGGAGGAGGCTTTCTTT. Amino acids: CASSQSLRVEEAFF.

This chain links TRBV6-5 with TRBJ1-2; D is ambiguous. V lost 8 bases and J 4 bases, leaving 14 bases between the germline ends. Per germline, CDR1 MNHEY and CDR2 SVGAGI. The CDR3 has 13 amino acids. CDR3: CASRQPNIYGYTF. For the CDR3, the DNA is TGTGCCAGCCGTCAACCAAATATCTATGGCTACACCTTC.

This chain links TRBV5-4 with TRBJ2-7, with 11 bases aligning to TRBD2. Trimming cost V 4 bases and J 3 bases; bases outside gene matches: 9. CDR3 length equals 16 residues. Germline values: CDR1 SGHNT, CDR2 YYREEE (reference sequence). The CDR3 nucleotides are TGTGCCAGCAGCCAGGGAGGGACTAGCGGAATCTACGAGCAGTACTTC. It encodes CASSQGGTSGIYEQYF.